This T cell receptor (beta chain) is from a study of T cell responses to AZD1222 COVID-19 vaccine (dated by TCRdb to the early 2020s). About the study as a whole: TCR sequencing was performed for roughly 240 trial participants, of whom about 200 were given two doses of AZD1222 and roughly 25 were given two doses of MenACWY control vaccine. Trial participants were enrolled by age into 18-55, 56-69 and 70-plus year subgroups, with 148, 28 and 57 TCR-sequenced participants respectively.

The CDR3 regions of human TCRbeta chains were analyzed by immunosequencing. For the original study's pipeline: Repertoire TCRs were checked for matches against a reference library of SARS-CoV-2-specific TCRs that had been generated using the MIRA antigen-specificity platform. Breadth was defined as the fraction of unique TCRs that were SARS-CoV-2-associated. Depth was defined as the fraction of total T cells that were SARS-CoV-2-associated. Using the MIRA data, each spike-specific TCR was mapped to the spike region that the TCR reacts to and placed in a CD4 or CD8 class. Log10-transformed breadth and depth values were compared by one-way ANOVA with Sidak's multiple comparisons tests. TCRdb stores this immuneACCESS table with in-frame sequences only. Part of the clones is absent; in the studies checked, under half of the shortfall reflects unresolved V genes, and no reason is known for the rest. V and J calls plus clone size are reproduced from that table; the DNA served to infer D and trimming. Within this sample are about 69,000 clones, with 83% of them counted one time only. The ten largest clones capture about 23% of the sample.

Spanning cysteine to phenylalanine, the CDR3 consists of 16 amino acids. Just CDR3 DNA is preserved here, 48 bases in frame from base 1. CDR1 and CDR2 are read off the germline V gene (reference sequence) as MNHEY and SMNVEV. The junction carries 19 bases between V and J, which are trimmed by 6 bases and 5 bases respectively. A word on this clone: Its recognized antigen is unknown. No base-level quality is on record; no much larger clone is a single base apart.

Overall study results and their limits: Epitopes outside the regions mutated in the B.1.351 and B.1.1.7 variants were reportedly recognized by nearly half of the unique spike-specific TCRs. In the small 56-69-year group, the increase in depth fell short of significance, most likely because of low power. Only a handful of AZD1222 recipients were SARS-CoV-2 seropositive at baseline, limiting conclusions about previously exposed vaccinees. CD4 TCRs associated with the vaccine covered the entire spike protein, and the dominant responses were in regions 160-218 and 743-854. Participants were mostly white British and included more females than males, and it was suggested by the authors that clonal diversity may have been underestimated. Because no day 14 peak-response samples were available, the repertoires could be characterized only after the peak T cell response. Spike-specific TCR breadth and depth rose significantly after two AZD1222 doses compared with day 0 and with MenACWY recipients.

The intended sense of this specimen's time point label: about 28 days (+/-7) after the second vaccine dose. AZD1222 recipients with second doses at about 4 weeks or about 12 weeks were pooled, because spike-specific TCR depth and breadth did not differ between schedules. Samples from vaccinated people were obtained from the UK trials COV001 and COV002, which included a single-blind randomized controlled phase 2/3 trial of AZD1222 (ChAdOx1 nCoV-19) in healthy adults. For TCRbeta chain sequencing, PBMC samples from trial participants were taken at day 0 and at day 28 after the second dose. The chain is made from TRBV27 and TRBJ1-4; the D region possibly corresponds to TRBD1 (5 bases align). This TCR came from an adult who received the AZD1222 COVID-19 vaccine. The sequences come from peripheral blood, collected 28 days after the second AZD1222 dose. This receptor has the CDR3 CASRGPQAGWNEKLFF. The DNA sequence is given as TGTGCCAGCAGGGGGCCCCAGGCGGGATGGAATGAAAAACTGTTTTTT.